This T cell receptor beta chain is drawn from a study of blood T cell repertoires in COVID-19. Overall study: Samples of COVID-19 (acute and convalescent) were obtained from the United States, Italy and Spain. T cells, B-cell-depleted T cells, or PBMCs provided the cDNA or gDNA that served as material.

In the authors' workflow: By means of reference gene primer amplification, nucleated cell counts were estimated. The protocol was immunoSEQ multiplex PCR, while the TCRdb copy is restricted to in-frame clones and leaves out a portion. That table furnishes V, J and clone size, whereas the DNA furnished D and trimming. The data contain 130,000 to 150,000 clones, under 90% of them seen just once; the ten biggest clones take up around 35%. Sequencing input: peripheral blood. This TCR was sampled from a human donor in a cohort sampled during active COVID-19.

CDR3 sequence reads: CASSSGSVPGLKRTQYF. Written as DNA, the CDR3 is TGTGCCAGCAGCTCCGGTTCCGTACCGGGACTTAAGAGAACCCAGTACTTC. The V and J genes are TRBV5-4 and TRBJ2-5, with D maybe TRBD2 (6 bases). V dropped 3 bases and J dropped 8 bases, with 26 bases sitting between them. The germline gives CDR1 SGHNT, CDR2 YYREEE (reference sequence). CDR3 length: 17 amino acids.